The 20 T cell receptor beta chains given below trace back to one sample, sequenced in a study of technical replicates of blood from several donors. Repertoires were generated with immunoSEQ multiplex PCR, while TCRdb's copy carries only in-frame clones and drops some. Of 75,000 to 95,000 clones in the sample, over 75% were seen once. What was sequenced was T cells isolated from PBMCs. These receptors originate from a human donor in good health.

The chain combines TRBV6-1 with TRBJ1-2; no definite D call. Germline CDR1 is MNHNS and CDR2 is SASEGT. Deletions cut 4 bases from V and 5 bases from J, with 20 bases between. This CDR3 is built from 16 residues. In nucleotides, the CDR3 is TGTGCCAGCAGTGCTCGATGGACGGAGGCGGGGTATGGCTACACCTTC. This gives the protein CASSARWTEAGYGYTF.

CDR3 DNA sequence: TGTGCCAGCAGTTTCACTAGCGGCCGTATCACAGATACGCAGTATTTT. Its translation is CASSFTSGRITDTQYF. This chain uses TRBV27 with TRBJ2-3; TRBD2 matches 8 bases. Germline CDR1 reads MNHEY; CDR2 reads SMNVEV (reference sequence). This CDR3 is 16 amino acids long. Trimming took 3 bases from V and 2 from J; bases not matched to a gene: 7.

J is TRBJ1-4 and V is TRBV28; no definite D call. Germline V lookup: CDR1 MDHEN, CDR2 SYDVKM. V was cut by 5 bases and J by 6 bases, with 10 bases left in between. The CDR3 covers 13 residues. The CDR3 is CASSTSLDEKLFF. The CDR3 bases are TGTGCCAGCAGTACTTCATTGGATGAAAAACTGTTTTTT.

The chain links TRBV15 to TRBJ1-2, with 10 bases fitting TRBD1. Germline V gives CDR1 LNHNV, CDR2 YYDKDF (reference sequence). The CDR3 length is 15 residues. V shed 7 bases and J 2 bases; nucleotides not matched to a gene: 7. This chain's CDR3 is CATTPGQGKNYGYTF. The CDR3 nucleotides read TGTGCCACCACCCCGGGACAGGGGAAGAACTATGGCTACACCTTC.

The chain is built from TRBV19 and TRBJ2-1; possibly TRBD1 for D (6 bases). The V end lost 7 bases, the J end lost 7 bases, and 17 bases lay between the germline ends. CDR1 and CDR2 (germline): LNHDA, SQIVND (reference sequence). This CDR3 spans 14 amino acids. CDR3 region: CASTEQGKMNEQFF. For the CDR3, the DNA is TGTGCCAGTACCGAACAGGGTAAGATGAATGAGCAGTTCTTC.

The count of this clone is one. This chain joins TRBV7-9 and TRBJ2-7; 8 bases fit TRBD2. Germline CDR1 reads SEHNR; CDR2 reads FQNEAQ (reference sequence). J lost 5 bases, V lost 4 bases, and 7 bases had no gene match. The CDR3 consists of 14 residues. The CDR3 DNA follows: TGTGCCAGCAGCTCGCCACCGGGGGGGGACGAGCAGTACTTC. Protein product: CASSSPPGGDEQYF.

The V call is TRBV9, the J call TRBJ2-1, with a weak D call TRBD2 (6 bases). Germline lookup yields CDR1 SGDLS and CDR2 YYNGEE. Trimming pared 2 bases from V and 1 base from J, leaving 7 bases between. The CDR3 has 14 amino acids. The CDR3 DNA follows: TGTGCCAGCAGCGTCGGGGGATCCTACAATGAGCAGTTCTTC. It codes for CASSVGGSYNEQFF.

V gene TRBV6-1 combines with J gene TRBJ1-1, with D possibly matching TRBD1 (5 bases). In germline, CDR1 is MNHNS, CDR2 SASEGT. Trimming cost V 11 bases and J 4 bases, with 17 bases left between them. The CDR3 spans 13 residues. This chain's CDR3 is CASAGQGATEAFF. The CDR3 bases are TGTGCCTCAGCGGGGCAGGGAGCCACTGAAGCTTTCTTT.

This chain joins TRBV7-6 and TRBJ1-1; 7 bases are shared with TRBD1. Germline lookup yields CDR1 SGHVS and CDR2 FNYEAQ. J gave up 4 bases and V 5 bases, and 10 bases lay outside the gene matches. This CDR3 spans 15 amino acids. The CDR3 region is CASSLGDSLGTEAFF. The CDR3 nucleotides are TGTGCCAGCAGCCTGGGGGACAGCCTGGGCACTGAAGCTTTCTTT.

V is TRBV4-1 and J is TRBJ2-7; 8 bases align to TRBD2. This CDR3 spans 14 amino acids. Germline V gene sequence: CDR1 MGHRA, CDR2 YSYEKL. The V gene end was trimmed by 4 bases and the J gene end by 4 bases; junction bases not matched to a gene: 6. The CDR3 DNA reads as TGCGCCAGCAGCCGAACTAGCGGATCTTACGAGCAGTACTTC. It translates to CASSRTSGSYEQYF.

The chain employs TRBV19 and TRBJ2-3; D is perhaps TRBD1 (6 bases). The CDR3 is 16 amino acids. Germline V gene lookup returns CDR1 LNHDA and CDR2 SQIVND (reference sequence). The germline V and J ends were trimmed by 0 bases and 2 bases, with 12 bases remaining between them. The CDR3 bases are TGTGCCAGTAGTATAGATCTGAGGGGGAACACAGATACGCAGTATTTT. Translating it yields CASSIDLRGNTDTQYF.

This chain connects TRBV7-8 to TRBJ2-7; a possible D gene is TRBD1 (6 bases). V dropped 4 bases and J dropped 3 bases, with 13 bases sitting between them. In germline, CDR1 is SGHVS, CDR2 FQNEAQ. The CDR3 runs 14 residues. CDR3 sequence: CASSSHRVNYEQYF. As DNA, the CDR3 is TGTGCCAGCAGCTCCCACAGGGTAAACTACGAGCAGTACTTC.

The CDR3 sequence is CASSMGNEQYF. CDR3 DNA sequence: TGTGCCAGTAGTATGGGCAACGAGCAGTACTTC. The gene calls are TRBV19 and TRBJ2-7; D is undetermined. The V end lost 3 bases, the J end lost 5 bases, and 5 bases lay between the germline ends. The CDR3 has 11 amino acids. CDR1 and CDR2 (germline): LNHDA, SQIVND (reference sequence).

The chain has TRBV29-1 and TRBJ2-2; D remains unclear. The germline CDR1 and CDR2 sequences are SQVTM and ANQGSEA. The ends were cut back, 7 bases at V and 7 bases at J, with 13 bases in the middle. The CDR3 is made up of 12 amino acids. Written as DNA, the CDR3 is TGCAGCGCAAGACTGAAGATCGGGGAGCTGTTTTTT. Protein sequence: CSARLKIGELFF.

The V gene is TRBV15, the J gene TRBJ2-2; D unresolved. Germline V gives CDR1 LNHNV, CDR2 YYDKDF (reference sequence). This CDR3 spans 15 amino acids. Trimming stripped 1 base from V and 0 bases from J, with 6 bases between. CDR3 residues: CATSRVAANTGELFF. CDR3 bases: TGTGCCACCAGCAGAGTGGCGGCGAACACCGGGGAGCTGTTTTTT.

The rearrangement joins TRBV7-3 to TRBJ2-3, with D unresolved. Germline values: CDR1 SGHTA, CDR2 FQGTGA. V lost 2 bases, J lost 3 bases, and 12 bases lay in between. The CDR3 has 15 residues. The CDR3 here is CASSLLGAKTDTQYF. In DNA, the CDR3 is TGTGCCAGCAGCTTACTCGGTGCAAAGACAGATACGCAGTATTTT.

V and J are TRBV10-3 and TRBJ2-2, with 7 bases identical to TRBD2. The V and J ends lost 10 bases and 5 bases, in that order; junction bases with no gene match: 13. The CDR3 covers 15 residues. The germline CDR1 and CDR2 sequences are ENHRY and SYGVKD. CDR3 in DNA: TGTGCCACCTTGGAAACTAGCGATCGGACCGGGGAGCTGTTTTTT. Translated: CATLETSDRTGELFF.

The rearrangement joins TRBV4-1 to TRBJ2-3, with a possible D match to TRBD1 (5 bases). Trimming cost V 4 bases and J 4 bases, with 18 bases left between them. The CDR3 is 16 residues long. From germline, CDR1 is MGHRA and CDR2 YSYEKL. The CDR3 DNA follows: TGCGCCAGCAGCCTCTCCAGGGTAGCTTTGGCAGATACGCAGTATTTT. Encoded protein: CASSLSRVALADTQYF.

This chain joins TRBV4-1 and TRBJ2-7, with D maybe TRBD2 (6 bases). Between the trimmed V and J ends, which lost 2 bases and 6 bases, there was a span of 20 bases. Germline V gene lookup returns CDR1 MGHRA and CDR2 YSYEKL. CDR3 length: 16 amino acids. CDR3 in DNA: TGCGCCAGCAGCCAATCTTTTAACGGGAGAGATAGCGAGCAGTACTTC. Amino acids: CASSQSFNGRDSEQYF.

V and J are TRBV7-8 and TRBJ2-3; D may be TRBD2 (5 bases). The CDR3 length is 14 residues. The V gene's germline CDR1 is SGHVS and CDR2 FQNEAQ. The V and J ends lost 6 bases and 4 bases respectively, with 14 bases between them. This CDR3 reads CASSFTVEADTQYF. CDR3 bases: TGTGCCAGCAGTTTCACCGTGGAGGCAGATACGCAGTATTTT.